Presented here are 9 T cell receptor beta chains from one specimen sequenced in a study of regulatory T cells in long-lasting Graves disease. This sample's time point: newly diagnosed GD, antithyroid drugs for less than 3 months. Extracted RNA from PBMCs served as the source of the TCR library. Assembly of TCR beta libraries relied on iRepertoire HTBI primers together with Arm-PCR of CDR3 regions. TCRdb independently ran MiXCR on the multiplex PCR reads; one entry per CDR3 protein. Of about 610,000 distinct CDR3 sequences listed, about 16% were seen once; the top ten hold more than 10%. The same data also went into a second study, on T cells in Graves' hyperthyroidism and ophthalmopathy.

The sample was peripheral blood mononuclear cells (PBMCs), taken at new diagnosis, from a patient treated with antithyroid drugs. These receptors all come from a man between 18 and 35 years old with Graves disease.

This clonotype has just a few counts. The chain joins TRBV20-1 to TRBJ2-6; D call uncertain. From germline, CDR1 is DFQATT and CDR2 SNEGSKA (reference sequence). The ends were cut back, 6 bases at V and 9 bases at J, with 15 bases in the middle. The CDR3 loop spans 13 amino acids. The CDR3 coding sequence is TGCAGTGCCCAGCAGGATCCAGACAACGTCCTGACTTTC. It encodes CSAQQDPDNVLTF.

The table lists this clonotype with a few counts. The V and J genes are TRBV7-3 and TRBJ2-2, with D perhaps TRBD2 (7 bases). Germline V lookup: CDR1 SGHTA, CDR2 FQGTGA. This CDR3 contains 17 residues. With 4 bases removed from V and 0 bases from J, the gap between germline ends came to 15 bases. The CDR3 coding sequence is TGTGCCAGCAGCTCCAGCCGGGGGGCGACGAACACCGGGGAGCTGTTTTTT. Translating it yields CASSSSRGATNTGELFF.

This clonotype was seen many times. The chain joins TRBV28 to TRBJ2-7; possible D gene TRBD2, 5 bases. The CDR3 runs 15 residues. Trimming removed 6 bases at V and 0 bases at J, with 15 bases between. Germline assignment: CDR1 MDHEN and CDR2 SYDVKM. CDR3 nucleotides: TGTGCCAGCAGCAGCACCTCAGCGGACTCCTACGAGCAGTACTTC. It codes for CASSSTSADSYEQYF.

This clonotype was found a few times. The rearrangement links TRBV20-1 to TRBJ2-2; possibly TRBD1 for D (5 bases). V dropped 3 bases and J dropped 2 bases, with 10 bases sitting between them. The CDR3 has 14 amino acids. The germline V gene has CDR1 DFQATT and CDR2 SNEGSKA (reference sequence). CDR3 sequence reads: CSARAGRNTGELFF. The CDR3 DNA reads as TGCAGTGCTAGGGCAGGGCGAAACACCGGGGAGCTGTTTTTT.

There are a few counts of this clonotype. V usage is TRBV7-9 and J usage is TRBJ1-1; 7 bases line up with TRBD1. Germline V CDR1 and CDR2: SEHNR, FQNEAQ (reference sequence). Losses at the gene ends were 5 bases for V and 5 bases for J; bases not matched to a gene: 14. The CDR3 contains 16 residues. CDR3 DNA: TGTGCCAGCAGCCCGACGACAGGGCCGGGTTCGACTGAAGCTTTCTTT. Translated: CASSPTTGPGSTEAFF.

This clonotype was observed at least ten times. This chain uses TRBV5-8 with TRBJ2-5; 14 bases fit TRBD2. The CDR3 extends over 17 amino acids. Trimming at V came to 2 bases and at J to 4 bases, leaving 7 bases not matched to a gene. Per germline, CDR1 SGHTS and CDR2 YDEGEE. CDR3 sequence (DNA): TGTGCCAGCAGCTTAGGGGGGACTAGCGGGAGTCGAGAGACCCAGTACTTC. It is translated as CASSLGGTSGSRETQYF. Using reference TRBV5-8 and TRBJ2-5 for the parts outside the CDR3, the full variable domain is EAGVTQSPTHLIKTRGQQATLRCSPISGHTSVYWYQQALGLGLQFLLWYDEGEERNRGNFPPRFSGRQFPNYSSELNVNALELEDSALYLCASSLGGTSGSRETQYFGPGTRLLVL.

DNA of the CDR3: TGTGCCAGCAGTTACCCGTCCCCACCCGAGGAGCTGTTTTTT. Encoded protein: CASSYPSPPEELFF. V is TRBV6-2 or TRBV6-3 and J is TRBJ2-2; D is unresolved. Between the trimmed V and J ends, which lost 2 bases and 10 bases, there was a span of 14 bases. The CDR3 length is 14 residues. The germline gives CDR1 MNHEY, CDR2 SVGEGT.

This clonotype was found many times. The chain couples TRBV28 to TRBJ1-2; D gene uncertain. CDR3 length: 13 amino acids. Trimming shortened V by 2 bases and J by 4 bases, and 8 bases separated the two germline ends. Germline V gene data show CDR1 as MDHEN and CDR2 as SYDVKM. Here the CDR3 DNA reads TGTGCCAGCAGTTTAGAACCCATCTATGGCTACACCTTC. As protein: CASSLEPIYGYTF.

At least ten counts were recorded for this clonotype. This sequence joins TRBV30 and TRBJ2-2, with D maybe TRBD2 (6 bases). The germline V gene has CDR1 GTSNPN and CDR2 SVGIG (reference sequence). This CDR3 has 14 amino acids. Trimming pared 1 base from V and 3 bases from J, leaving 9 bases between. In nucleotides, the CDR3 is TGTGCCTGGAGTGCGGGGGAGCACACCGGGGAGCTGTTTTTT. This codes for CAWSAGEHTGELFF.